Listed below are T cell receptor beta chains from one sample, sequenced in a study of CD8 T cells in ankylosing spondylitis. MiXCR was run by TCRdb on the 5' RACE reads, yielding one entry per CDR3 protein. The profile covers some 800,000 distinct CDR3 sequences, with approximately 12% appearing a single time and roughly 0.51% taken by the ten largest. Material: blood, either unsorted or a sorted T cell fraction (not recorded which). Receptors were obtained from a male donor with ankylosing spondylitis. The CDR3 runs from the conserved cysteine through the conserved F or W. A D gene is named only where the DNA matches it firmly. For some rows the clone size is stated as once, few or many, or as a class when expanded; others skip it.

J: TRBJ2-7
V: TRBV5-1
size: .
D: .
CDR3: CASSSTPIGQSIRYEQYF
DNA: TGCGCCAGCAGCTCAACTCCGATAGGACAGTCAATACGATACGAGCAGTACTTC

J: TRBJ1-3
V: TRBV4-3
size: many
D: TRBD1
CDR3: CASSQVGDRGFGNTIYF
DNA: TGCGCCAGCAGCCAAGTAGGGGACAGGGGATTTGGAAACACCATATATTTT

J: TRBJ1-1
V: TRBV10-3
size: few
D: .
CDR3: CAISGAGHEAFF
DNA: TGTGCCATCAGTGGAGCAGGCCACGAAGCTTTCTTT

J: TRBJ1-5
V: TRBV7-2
size: many
D: .
CDR3: CASSLGSGRGNQPQHF
DNA: TGTGCCAGCAGCTTAGGGTCAGGGAGGGGCAATCAGCCCCAGCATTTT

J: TRBJ1-6
V: TRBV28
size: .
D: .
CDR3: CANTGNNSPLHF
DNA: TGTGCAAATACAGGGAACAATTCACCCCTCCACTTT

J: TRBJ2-2
V: TRBV5-5
size: few
D: .
CDR3: CASSLPSPGELFF
DNA: TGTGCCAGCAGCTTACCCAGTCCCGGGGAGCTGTTTTTT

J: TRBJ2-3
V: TRBV11-2
size: .
D: TRBD2
CDR3: CASSLPRGLAGGPEGTDTQFF
DNA: TGTGCCAGCAGCTTACCCCGGGGACTAGCGGGAGGGCCTGAGGGCACAGATACGCAGTTTTTT

J: TRBJ2-2
V: TRBV29-1
size: many
D: .
CDR3: CSVDRAGANTGELFF
DNA: TGCAGCGTTGATAGGGCAGGAGCGAACACCGGGGAGCTGTTTTTT

J: TRBJ1-6
V: TRBV5-1
size: .
D: .
CDR3: CASSLSGRMGNSPLHF
DNA: TGCGCCAGCAGCTTATCCGGGCGGATGGGCAATTCACCCCTCCACTTT

J: TRBJ2-7
V: TRBV10-3
size: .
D: TRBD1
CDR3: CAMAPGQGVYEQYF
DNA: TGTGCCATGGCTCCGGGACAGGGGGTTTACGAGCAGTACTTC

J: TRBJ2-1
V: TRBV6-5
size: many
D: .
CDR3: CASSSQQGVNEQFF
DNA: TGTGCCAGCAGTTCCCAACAGGGTGTCAATGAGCAGTTCTTC

J: TRBJ2-1
V: TRBV5-1
size: .
D: .
CDR3: CASSLGWGAHNEQFF
DNA: TGCGCCAGCAGCTTGGGATGGGGGGCCCACAATGAGCAGTTCTTC

J: TRBJ2-1
V: TRBV4-1
size: .
D: .
CDR3: CASSLTPDGPQFF
DNA: TGCGCCAGCAGCCTAACCCCGGACGGGCCGCAGTTCTTC

J: TRBJ2-1
V: TRBV6-5
size: .
D: .
CDR3: CASSYRWASYNEQFF
DNA: TGTGCCAGCAGTTACCGGTGGGCTTCCTACAATGAGCAGTTCTTC

J: TRBJ2-7
V: TRBV9
size: few
D: .
CDR3: CASSVAWGRPDYEQYF
DNA: TGTGCCAGCAGCGTAGCTTGGGGGCGACCCGACTACGAGCAGTACTTC

J: TRBJ1-2
V: TRBV11-2
size: few
D: .
CDR3: CASSLGGFRGGYTF
DNA: TGTGCCAGCAGCTTAGGGGGATTTAGAGGGGGCTACACCTTC

J: TRBJ2-7
V: TRBV2
size: .
D: TRBD1
CDR3: CASSEARDSYSYEQYF
DNA: TGTGCCAGCAGTGAGGCCAGGGACAGCTACTCCTACGAGCAGTACTTC

J: TRBJ2-1
V: TRBV4-1
size: once
D: TRBD1
CDR3: CASSRGQGYNEQFF
DNA: TGCGCCAGCAGCCGGGGACAGGGGTACAATGAGCAGTTCTTC

J: TRBJ2-2
V: TRBV7-2
size: few
D: .
CDR3: CASSLKGRGQAGELFF
DNA: TGTGCCAGCAGCTTAAAGGGGCGCGGTCAGGCCGGGGAGCTGTTTTTT

J: TRBJ2-7
V: TRBV5-1
size: .
D: .
CDR3: CASSLGTSGRGQYF
DNA: TGCGCCAGCAGCCTAGGGACCTCCGGTCGGGGGCAGTACTTC

J: TRBJ2-3
V: TRBV6-1
size: few
D: TRBD2
CDR3: CATAAGVMTDTQYF
DNA: TGTGCCACCGCAGCGGGAGTAATGACAGATACGCAGTATTTT

J: TRBJ2-7
V: TRBV4-3
size: many
D: TRBD2
CDR3: CASSQQFPREESYEQYF
DNA: TGCGCCAGCAGCCAACAATTCCCGCGGGAGGAAAGCTACGAGCAGTACTTC

J: TRBJ2-2
V: TRBV20-1
size: few
D: .
CDR3: CSAPMGARELFF
DNA: TGCAGTGCCCCAATGGGGGCGAGGGAGCTGTTTTTT

J: TRBJ2-7
V: TRBV7-7
size: few
D: TRBD1
CDR3: CASSAGTGGPASSYEQYF
DNA: TGTGCTAGCAGCGCCGGGACAGGGGGACCTGCGAGCTCCTACGAGCAGTACTTC

J: TRBJ1-5
V: TRBV11-1
size: .
D: .
CDR3: CASSLLTGWVRQNQPQHF
DNA: TGTGCCAGCAGCTTACTTACGGGCTGGGTCCGCCAGAATCAGCCCCAGCATTTT

J: TRBJ2-7
V: TRBV12-3/TRBV12-4
size: many
D: .
CDR3: CASSLGRGLGEQYF
DNA: TGTGCCAGCAGCCTTGGGAGAGGGCTCGGGGAGCAGTACTTC

J: TRBJ2-1
V: TRBV6-1
size: .
D: .
CDR3: CASRWDTDGYNEQFF
DNA: TGTGCCAGCAGATGGGACACCGATGGGTATAATGAGCAGTTCTTC

J: TRBJ2-1
V: TRBV19
size: .
D: TRBD1
CDR3: CASTTGGTGFYNEQFF
DNA: TGTGCCAGTACCACAGGGGGGACAGGATTCTACAATGAGCAGTTCTTC

J: TRBJ2-5
V: TRBV6-5
size: few
D: TRBD1
CDR3: CASSYSWDRIQETQYF
DNA: TGTGCCAGCAGTTACTCGTGGGACAGGATCCAAGAGACCCAGTACTTC

J: TRBJ2-2
V: TRBV7-2
size: few
D: .
CDR3: CASSFGQLTGELFF
DNA: TGTGCCAGCAGCTTCGGACAGCTCACCGGGGAGCTGTTTTTT

J: TRBJ2-3
V: TRBV5-1
size: few
D: .
CDR3: CASSLYGIGSTDTQYF
DNA: TGCGCCAGCAGCTTGTACGGGATCGGTAGCACAGATACGCAGTATTTT

J: TRBJ1-2
V: TRBV7-9
size: many
D: .
CDR3: CASSDHGPLSGYTF
DNA: TGTGCCAGCAGCGATCACGGGCCCCTTAGCGGCTACACCTTC

J: TRBJ2-3
V: TRBV20-1
size: few
D: .
CDR3: CSASSGRDTQYF
DNA: TGCAGTGCTAGTTCAGGTCGGGATACGCAGTATTTT

J: TRBJ1-2
V: TRBV18
size: .
D: TRBD1
CDR3: CASSFQDRGFYGYTF
DNA: TGTGCCAGCTCCTTCCAGGACAGGGGATTCTATGGCTACACCTTC

J: TRBJ2-3
V: TRBV3-1
size: .
D: .
CDR3: CASSPLGLFSDTQYF
DNA: TGTGCCAGCAGCCCCCTCGGACTGTTTTCAGATACGCAGTATTTT

J: TRBJ1-1
V: TRBV20-1
size: .
D: TRBD1
CDR3: CSATTGARPEAFF
DNA: TGCAGTGCTACGACAGGGGCCCGACCTGAAGCTTTCTTT

J: TRBJ1-1
V: TRBV6-5
size: .
D: .
CDR3: CASSYSGDGESNTEAFF
DNA: TGTGCCAGCAGTTACTCGGGGGACGGGGAGAGCAACACTGAAGCTTTCTTT

J: TRBJ2-3
V: TRBV27
size: few
D: TRBD2
CDR3: CASSRQGLAGTDTQYF
DNA: TGTGCCAGCAGCCGCCAGGGACTAGCGGGCACAGATACGCAGTATTTT

J: TRBJ1-6
V: TRBV5-1
size: many
D: TRBD1
CDR3: CASTFDGGFFGQGENSPLHF
DNA: TGCGCCAGCACCTTTGACGGAGGCTTTTTCGGACAGGGGGAAAATTCACCCCTCCACTTT

J: TRBJ1-1
V: TRBV20-1
size: .
D: .
CDR3: CSAPPPGLDEAFF
DNA: TGCAGTGCTCCCCCTCCGGGACTAGATGAAGCTTTCTTT

J: TRBJ2-3
V: TRBV4-3
size: few
D: .
CDR3: CASSPRTLGFTDTQYF
DNA: TGCGCCAGCAGCCCCAGGACACTTGGGTTCACAGATACGCAGTATTTT

J: TRBJ2-7
V: TRBV5-5
size: .
D: .
CDR3: CASSWLDGEQYF
DNA: TGTGCCAGCAGCTGGCTAGATGGCGAGCAGTACTTC

J: TRBJ2-5
V: TRBV3-1
size: .
D: .
CDR3: CASSQLSGLYSQETQYF
DNA: TGTGCCAGCAGCCAATTATCCGGACTGTACTCCCAAGAGACCCAGTACTTC

J: TRBJ2-7
V: TRBV15
size: .
D: .
CDR3: CATSRVRGFVYEQYF
DNA: TGTGCCACCAGCAGAGTGAGGGGGTTTGTATACGAGCAGTACTTC

J: TRBJ2-1
V: TRBV4-3
size: many
D: .
CDR3: CASSQVGHNEQFF
DNA: TGCGCCAGCAGCCAAGTTGGCCACAATGAGCAGTTCTTC

J: TRBJ2-7
V: TRBV5-1
size: many
D: .
CDR3: CASSLEHSYEQYF
DNA: TGCGCCAGCAGCTTGGAACACAGCTACGAGCAGTACTTC

J: TRBJ2-4
V: TRBV7-2
size: .
D: TRBD1
CDR3: CASSSGQAGSIQYF
DNA: TGTGCCAGCAGCTCGGGACAGGCCGGCAGCATTCAGTACTTC

J: TRBJ1-1
V: TRBV7-2
size: few
D: .
CDR3: CASSSFGAENTEAFF
DNA: TGTGCCAGCAGCTCTTTCGGGGCAGAGAACACTGAAGCTTTCTTT

J: TRBJ2-1
V: TRBV20-1
size: .
D: .
CDR3: CSARERLVYYNEQFF
DNA: TGCAGTGCTAGAGAGCGACTAGTCTACTACAATGAGCAGTTCTTC

J: TRBJ1-5
V: TRBV20-1
size: .
D: .
CDR3: CSARGSPGVEPQHF
DNA: TGCAGTGCTAGAGGCAGTCCGGGCGTGGAGCCCCAGCATTTT

J: TRBJ2-5
V: TRBV6-1
size: few
D: .
CDR3: CASSEDQLRSQYF
DNA: TGTGCCAGCAGTGAGGACCAACTCCGGAGCCAGTACTTC

J: TRBJ1-1
V: TRBV18
size: .
D: .
CDR3: CASSADLQDEAFF
DNA: TGTGCCAGCTCAGCTGATTTGCAGGATGAAGCTTTCTTT

J: TRBJ1-3
V: TRBV4-2
size: .
D: .
CDR3: CASSQDSEGRRGNTIYF
DNA: TGTGCCAGCAGCCAAGATTCGGAAGGGAGACGCGGAAACACCATATATTTT

J: TRBJ1-2
V: TRBV7-2
size: few
D: .
CDR3: CASSLAQYTDGYTF
DNA: TGTGCCAGCAGCTTAGCGCAGTACACCGATGGCTACACCTTC